The 25 T cell receptor beta chains below come from one sample, sequenced in a study of cytotoxic CD8 clonotypes in ibrutinib-treated CLL. Some clones are missing from TCRdb's copy, which holds only in-frame ones; the method was immunoSEQ multiplex PCR. The sample lists about 140,000 clones; 85% to 95% were seen once. Source: PBMCs, taken after 12 months of ibrutinib treatment. The receptors come from a human donor with chronic lymphocytic leukemia.

The V gene is TRBV28, the J gene TRBJ2-7; the D gene is possibly TRBD1 (5 bases). CDR1 and CDR2 (germline): MDHEN, SYDVKM. This CDR3 spans 14 amino acids. Trimming shortened V by 5 bases and J by 2 bases, and 13 bases separated the two germline ends. CDR3 bases: TGTGCCAGCAGTCCGGCAGGGCTAACCTACGAGCAGTACTTC. It encodes CASSPAGLTYEQYF. Together with reference TRBV28 and TRBJ2-7, the CDR3 gives the full variable domain: DVKVTQSSRYLVKRTGEKVFLECVQDMDHENMFWYRQDPGLGLRLIYFSYDVKMKEKGDIPEGYSVSREKKERFSLILESASTNQTSMYLCASSPAGLTYEQYFGPGTRLTVT.

The chain joins TRBV7-2 to TRBJ2-7, with 9 bases matching TRBD1. Trimming cost V 5 bases and J 3 bases; bases outside gene matches: 5. The CDR3 covers 14 residues. Germline CDR1 reads SGHTA; CDR2 reads FQGNSA. The CDR3 sequence: CASSGRQGVYEQYF. The DNA for the CDR3 is TGTGCCAGCAGCGGAAGACAGGGGGTCTACGAGCAGTACTTC. Full variable domain (missing parts from reference TRBV7-2 and TRBJ2-7): GAGVSQSPSNKVTEKGKDVELRCDPISGHTALYWYRQSLGQGLEFLIYFQGNSAPDKSGLPSDRFSAERTGGSVSTLTIQRTQQEDSAVYLCASSGRQGVYEQYFGPGTRLTVT.

This clone was detected once. This CDR3 is CSAPINTEAFF. CDR3 nucleotide sequence: TGCAGTGCGCCAATAAACACTGAAGCTTTCTTT. The chain is built from TRBV20-1 and TRBJ1-1; D not certain. This CDR3 is built from 11 residues. CDR1 and CDR2 (germline): DFQATT, SNEGSKA (reference sequence). V dropped 6 bases and J dropped 2 bases, with 7 bases sitting between them.

The chain has TRBV7-2 and TRBJ2-7, with D possibly being TRBD2 (6 bases). The CDR3 covers 14 residues. With 1 base removed from V and 5 bases from J, the gap between germline ends came to 12 bases. CDR1 SGHTA and CDR2 FQGNSA come from the germline V gene. CDR3 in DNA: TGTGCCAGCAGCTTAGTCGGGAGCGGCCACGAGCAGTACTTC. Protein: CASSLVGSGHEQYF.

The chain links TRBV7-3 to TRBJ2-3, with 9 positions matching TRBD1. The germline CDR1 and CDR2 sequences are SGHTA and FQGTGA. The V and J ends lost 3 bases and 4 bases, in that order; junction bases with no gene match: 5. The CDR3 totals 15 residues. In DNA form, the CDR3 reads TGTGCCAGCAGCTTGGGGACAGGGTTCGCAGATACGCAGTATTTT. As protein: CASSLGTGFADTQYF.

The chain combines TRBV11-2 with TRBJ2-7; 11 nucleotides line up with TRBD1. The CDR3 loop spans 16 amino acids. Germline CDR1 and CDR2: SGHAT and FQNNGV. Trimming at V came to 5 bases and at J to 6 bases, leaving 12 bases not matched to a gene. The CDR3 loop is CASSIHRDRGTVEQYF. The CDR3 DNA reads TGTGCCAGCAGCATCCACCGGGACAGGGGGACGGTCGAGCAGTACTTC.

The chain couples TRBV10-2 to TRBJ1-4; 9 bases fit TRBD1. Germline values: CDR1 WSHSY, CDR2 SAAADI. This CDR3 is 15 amino acids long. J gave up 8 bases and V 2 bases, and 6 bases lay outside the gene matches. The CDR3 region is CASSEVGQGGEKLFF. The CDR3 DNA reads TGCGCCAGCAGTGAGGTGGGACAGGGCGGGGAAAAACTGTTTTTT.

The chain employs TRBV19 and TRBJ2-7; D is possibly TRBD2 (6 bases). The V end was cut by 4 bases, the J end by 3 bases, with 10 bases between. The CDR3 runs 13 residues. In germline, CDR1 is LNHDA, CDR2 SQIVND (reference sequence). As DNA, the CDR3 is TGTGCCAGTAGTACCCCGGAGGGCTACGAGCAGTACTTC. It translates to CASSTPEGYEQYF.

The rearrangement joins TRBV28 to TRBJ2-1, with a possible D match to TRBD1 (6 bases). Trimming stripped 7 bases from V and 10 bases from J, with 20 bases between. The CDR3 contains 14 residues. CDR1 is MDHEN, CDR2 SYDVKM, per germline. The DNA for the CDR3 is TGTGCCAGCAACATAGTCAGGGGTGGTTACGAGCAGTTCTTC. It translates to CASNIVRGGYEQFF.

The V and J genes are TRBV6-5 and TRBJ2-1, with no clear D. The germline V gene encodes CDR1 MNHEY and CDR2 SVGAGI. The CDR3 loop spans 11 amino acids. V was cut by 4 bases and J by 8 bases, with 6 bases left in between. Written as DNA, the CDR3 is TGTGCCAGCAGTTCTGCGGATGAGCAGTTCTTC. Translating it yields CASSSADEQFF.

The chain is built from TRBV25-1 and TRBJ2-7, with 13 bases aligning to TRBD2. The CDR3 spans 16 residues. The J segment lost 5 bases and the V segment lost 9 bases, leaving 13 bases of the junction unmatched. Germline-derived CDR1 and CDR2 are MGHDK and SYGVNS. CDR3 DNA: TGTGCCAGTCAGAAAGTTCCCGGGACTAGCGGGAACGAGCAGTACTTC. It encodes CASQKVPGTSGNEQYF.

The genes are TRBV9 and TRBJ2-3; 8 bases are shared with TRBD2. Germline lookup yields CDR1 SGDLS and CDR2 YYNGEE. J gave up 4 bases and V 4 bases, and 11 bases lay outside the gene matches. There are 16 residues in the CDR3. The CDR3 loop is CASSPTSVSLPDTQYF. The DNA for the CDR3 is TGTGCCAGCAGCCCGACTAGCGTGTCCCTCCCAGATACGCAGTATTTT.

The CDR3 loop reads CASSTDRYGYTF. CDR3 nucleotides: TGTGCCAGCAGTACCGACAGATATGGCTACACCTTC. The rearrangement uses TRBV6-5 and TRBJ1-2; D possibly corresponds to TRBD1 (5 bases). Germline V gives CDR1 MNHEY, CDR2 SVGAGI. Trimming pared 5 bases from V and 5 bases from J, leaving 9 bases between. This CDR3 has 12 amino acids.

This chain connects TRBV6-5 to TRBJ2-3; 10 positions agree with TRBD1. Germline V gives CDR1 MNHEY, CDR2 SVGAGI. The ends lost 6 bases at V and 6 bases at J; junction bases unmatched: 3. The CDR3 loop spans 13 amino acids. CDR3 nucleotides: TGTGCCAGCAGGGGACAGGGGATTGATACGCAGTATTTT. Translation: CASRGQGIDTQYF.

The chain has TRBV4-1 and TRBJ2-1; 9 positions agree with TRBD2. Germline V gene lookup returns CDR1 MGHRA and CDR2 YSYEKL. The CDR3 has 16 residues. Trimming removed 1 base from V and 4 bases from J; junction bases left unmatched: 5. The CDR3 DNA reads TGCGCCAGCAGCCAAGGGGCTAGCGGGGATTACAATGAGCAGTTCTTC. Translated, it gives CASSQGASGDYNEQFF.

The chain is built from TRBV25-1 and TRBJ2-7; weak D call: TRBD2 (6 bases). Germline CDR1 MGHDK, CDR2 SYGVNS. V gave up 6 bases and J gave up 3 bases, with 12 bases separating them. CDR3 length equals 13 residues. The CDR3 coding sequence is TGTGCCAGCAGAAACACCGGGAGCTACGAGCAGTACTTC. Protein sequence: CASRNTGSYEQYF.

This chain joins TRBV7-8 and TRBJ2-7, with a tentative D call TRBD1 (7 bases). CDR1 and CDR2 from the germline V gene are SGHVS and FQNEAQ. V was shortened by 2 bases and J by 4 bases, with 12 bases between the two germline ends. The CDR3 has 14 residues. The CDR3 region has the DNA TGTGCCAGCAGCTTACGCGGGACAGATTACGAGCAGTACTTC. The encoded protein is CASSLRGTDYEQYF.

This chain joins TRBV10-3 and TRBJ2-6; either TRBD1 or TRBD2 may supply D (5 bases each). CDR1 ENHRY and CDR2 SYGVKD come from the germline V gene. This CDR3 spans 17 amino acids. V lost 0 bases and J lost 0, with 9 bases in between. CDR3 amino acids: CAISESAGTSGANVLTF. As DNA, the CDR3 is TGTGCCATCAGTGAGTCGGCAGGGACCTCTGGGGCCAACGTCCTGACTTTC.

The chain combines TRBV5-1 with TRBJ2-7, with 7 bases aligning to TRBD1. V shed 7 bases, J shed 3 bases, and the junction held 10 bases outside the gene matches. The germline CDR1 and CDR2 sequences are SGHRS and YFSETQ. The CDR3 runs 14 residues. The CDR3 sequence: CASGPTGKIYEQYF. CDR3 in DNA: TGCGCCAGCGGACCGACAGGGAAAATCTACGAGCAGTACTTC.

The sample holds a few counts of this clone. One junction end does not reproduce the germline sequence, and a read error may be involved. The V gene is TRBV7-2, the J gene TRBJ2-7; 15 positions match TRBD2. The CDR3 spans 18 residues. Germline CDR1 reads SGHTA; CDR2 reads FQGNSA. The DNA of the CDR3 is TGTGCCAGCAGCTGGGGACTAGCGGGAGGCCTCTTGGGGTACGAACAGTACTTC. This encodes CASSWGLAGGLLGYEQYF. Full variable domain (rest looked up from reference TRBV7-2 and TRBJ2-7): GAGVSQSPSNKVTEKGKDVELRCDPISGHTALYWYRQSLGQGLEFLIYFQGNSAPDKSGLPSDRFSAERTGGSVSTLTIQRTQQEDSAVYLCASSWGLAGGLLGYEQYFGPGTRLTVT.

V and J are TRBV11-3 and TRBJ2-1; 7 bases agree with TRBD2. The germline gives CDR1 SGHNT, CDR2 YENEEA. V shed 6 bases, J shed 5 bases, and the junction held 10 bases outside the gene matches. The CDR3 loop spans 15 amino acids. This CDR3 reads CASSKAGTKHNEQFF. For the CDR3, the DNA is TGTGCCAGCAGTAAAGCGGGAACTAAACACAATGAGCAGTTCTTC.

The chain has TRBV10-3 and TRBJ2-6; D is possibly TRBD2 (7 bases). Per the germline V gene, CDR1 is ENHRY and CDR2 is SYGVKD. V lost 4 bases and J 2 bases, leaving 18 bases between the germline ends. The CDR3 has 18 amino acids. The DNA of the CDR3 is TGTGCCATCAGTGGGGAGGGGGGCCGTATTGCTGGGGCCAACGTCCTGACTTTC. Residues: CAISGEGGRIAGANVLTF.

The V gene is TRBV28, the J gene TRBJ2-7; D remains unclear. This CDR3 is built from 14 residues. The germline V and J ends were trimmed by 10 bases and 4 bases, with 20 bases remaining between them. The germline gives CDR1 MDHEN, CDR2 SYDVKM. CDR3 DNA sequence: TGTGCCATCCTACGTTCGGACGGTTCTTACGAGCAGTACTTC. This translates into CAILRSDGSYEQYF.

V and J are TRBV9 and TRBJ2-1; 14 positions match TRBD2. V shed 7 bases, J shed 0 bases, and the junction held 12 bases outside the gene matches. The V gene's germline CDR1 is SGDLS and CDR2 YYNGEE. The CDR3 is 19 amino acids. In DNA, the CDR3 is TGTGCCAGCGGGGGGACTAGCGGGAGTTGGAGTGGCTCCTACAATGAGCAGTTCTTC. Its translation: CASGGTSGSWSGSYNEQFF.

The chain employs TRBV9 and TRBJ2-7; D ambiguous. This CDR3 is 16 amino acids long. CDR1 SGDLS and CDR2 YYNGEE come from the germline V gene. V was pared by 0 bases and J by 3 bases, with 16 bases between. CDR3 nucleotide sequence: TGTGCCAGCAGCGTAGACTCGGGCTGGGGTGGCTACGAGCAGTACTTC. It specifies CASSVDSGWGGYEQYF.